This T cell receptor beta chain is drawn from a study of identical twins. Overall study findings and caveats: Where beta out-of-frame sequences were concerned, excess twin sharing was weaker. Fewer insertions marked abundant cord blood beta clonotypes; young adult naive trended weakly, memory not at all.

This clonotype was seen only a few times. Its matching antigen is unknown. MiXCR was run by TCRdb on the 5' RACE reads, yielding one entry per CDR3 protein. The sample carries under 900,000 distinct CDR3 sequences, 10% to 15% recorded once. In every case, the donor was a healthy Caucasian. This CDR3 is 14 amino acids long. Germline loops: CDR1 LNHDA, CDR2 SQIVND (reference sequence). Trimming left V 5 bases short and J 5 bases short, with 15 bases between. The data also belong to a second study, concerning yellow fever vaccine responses in identical twins. That report notes: Among the twins, the vaccine T cell response reportedly seemed partly convergent and partly personalized.

J is TRBJ2-5 and V is TRBV19, with D possibly being TRBD1 (5 bases). This sequence originates from a young woman in good health. Sequenced sample: PBMCs. The CDR3, as DNA: TGTGCCAGTAGTCAGGGCCGGAGTTTGGAGACCCAGTACTTC. Its protein is CASSQGRSLETQYF. The variable domain in full, completed from reference TRBV19 and TRBJ2-5, reads DGGITQSPKYLFRKEGQNVTLSCEQNLNHDAMYWYRQDPGQGLRLIYYSQIVNDFQKGDIAEGYSVSREKKESFPLTVTSAQKNPTAFYLCASSQGRSLETQYFGPGTRLLVL.